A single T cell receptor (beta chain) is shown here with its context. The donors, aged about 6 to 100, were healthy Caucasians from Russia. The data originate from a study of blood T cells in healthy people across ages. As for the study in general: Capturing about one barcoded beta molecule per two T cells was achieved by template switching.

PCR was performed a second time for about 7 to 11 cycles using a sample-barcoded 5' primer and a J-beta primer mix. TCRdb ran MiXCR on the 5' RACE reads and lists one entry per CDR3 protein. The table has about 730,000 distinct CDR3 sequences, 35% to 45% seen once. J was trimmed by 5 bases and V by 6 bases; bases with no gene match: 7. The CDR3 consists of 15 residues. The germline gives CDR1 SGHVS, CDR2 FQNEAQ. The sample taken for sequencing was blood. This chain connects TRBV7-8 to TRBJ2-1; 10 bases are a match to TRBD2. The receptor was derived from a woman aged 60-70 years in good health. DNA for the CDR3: TGTGCCAGCAGTCAGCGGGAGGGGACCAACAATGAGCAGTTCTTC. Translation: CASSQREGTNNEQFF.